The sequence of this TCR beta chain was determined in a study of shared clonotypes between healthy human individuals. CD8 cells classed as naive were CD45RO-negative and positively selected for CCR7, excluding terminally differentiated effector memory CD45RA+ cells. Germline V gene sequence: CDR1 GTSNPN, CDR2 SVGIG (reference sequence). V shed 4 bases and J 6 bases; nucleotides not matched to a gene: 8. The CDR3 loop spans 13 amino acids. In the original workflow: As immunoSEQ supplied junction-only sequences (without quality scores), filtering differed. Clones were read by immunoSEQ multiplex PCR, and TCRdb kept only the in-frame ones, dropping some. That table furnishes V, J and clone size, whereas the DNA furnished D and trimming. The sample lists hundreds of thousands of clones; about 96% were seen once. On this clone itself: Antigen unknown.

Notes on the study in general: Memory subsets generally showed lower estimated richness than naive subsets. Sampling involved blood alone; tissue repertoires likely differ. Represented diversity, genetic and exposure-history alike, was limited by few donors.

This receptor was obtained from a woman under 40 in good health. The sequencing input was naive CD8+ T cells sorted from blood. V gene TRBV30 combines with J gene TRBJ1-2, with 7 bases that match TRBD1. The CDR3 DNA reads as TGTGCCTGGACCTCGGGGCAGGGGGATGGCTACACCTTC. It encodes CAWTSGQGDGYTF. The variable domain in full, completed from reference TRBV30 and TRBJ1-2, reads SQTIHQWPATLVQPVGSPLSLECTVEGTSNPNLYWYRQAAGRGLQLLFYSVGIGQISSEVPQNLSASRPQDRQFILSSKKLLLSDSGFYLCAWTSGQGDGYTFGSGTRLTVV.